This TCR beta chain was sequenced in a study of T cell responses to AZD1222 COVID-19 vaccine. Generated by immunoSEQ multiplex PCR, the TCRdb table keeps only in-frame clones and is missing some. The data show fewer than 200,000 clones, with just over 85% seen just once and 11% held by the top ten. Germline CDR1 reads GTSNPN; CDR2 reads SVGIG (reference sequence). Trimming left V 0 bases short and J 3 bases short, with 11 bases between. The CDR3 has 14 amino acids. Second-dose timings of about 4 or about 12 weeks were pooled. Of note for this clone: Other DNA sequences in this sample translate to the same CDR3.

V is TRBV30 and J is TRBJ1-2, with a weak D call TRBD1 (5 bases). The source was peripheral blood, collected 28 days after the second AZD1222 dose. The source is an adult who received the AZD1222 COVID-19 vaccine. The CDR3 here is CAWSVRRGDYGYTF. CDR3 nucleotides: TGTGCCTGGAGTGTACGGAGGGGAGACTATGGCTACACCTTC.